Below are 15 T cell receptor beta chains sequenced from a single sample in a study of beta chain features in type 1 diabetes. Since all of the isolated RNA was reverse transcribed, expressed TCRB transcripts were what got sequenced. The data were produced by immunoSEQ multiplex PCR, yet TCRdb's version contains in-frame clones alone and is incomplete. This table has roughly 180,000 clones, 10% to 15% appearing once. Sequencing input: central memory CD4+ T cells from blood. These receptors came from a woman between 18 and 30 years old in good health.

The chain links TRBV30 to TRBJ2-5; tentative D call: TRBD2 (6 bases). The CDR3 is made up of 13 amino acids. Trimming pared 4 bases from V and 5 bases from J, leaving 14 bases between. CDR1 and CDR2 from the germline V gene are GTSNPN and SVGIG (reference sequence). The DNA for the CDR3 is TGTGCCTGGACGAGGCGGGATTATGAGACCCAGTACTTC. Translation: CAWTRRDYETQYF.

As DNA, the CDR3 is TGTGCCAGTAGTATAGAAAACAGGGCCTTCACTGAAGCTTTCTTT. This encodes CASSIENRAFTEAFF. The chain recombines TRBV19 with TRBJ1-1; D perhaps matches TRBD1 (6 bases). V lost 0 bases and J 4 bases, leaving 12 bases between the germline ends. The germline CDR1 and CDR2 sequences are LNHDA and SQIVND (reference sequence). CDR3 size: 15 residues.

The chain's CDR3 is CASSYLSGSSYNEQFF. As DNA, the CDR3 is TGTGCCAGCAGTTATCTTAGCGGGAGCTCCTACAATGAGCAGTTCTTC. J is TRBJ2-1 and V is TRBV6-5; 9 bases map to TRBD2. V shed 3 bases, J shed 0 bases, and the junction held 3 bases outside the gene matches. Germline CDR1 MNHEY, CDR2 SVGAGI. The CDR3 is made up of 16 amino acids.

This clone appeared a few times. V usage is TRBV7-2 and J usage is TRBJ2-7; D is undetermined. Between the trimmed V and J ends, which lost 5 bases and 5 bases, there was a span of 13 bases. CDR1 is SGHTA and CDR2 is FQGNSA in the germline V gene. CDR3 size: 13 residues. CDR3 region: CASSPHGFDEQYF. The CDR3 region has the DNA TGTGCCAGCAGCCCACACGGGTTCGACGAGCAGTACTTC.

This clone was recorded at least ten times. The chain uses TRBV29-1 and TRBJ2-3; the D gene is possibly TRBD1 (6 bases). The V gene's germline CDR1 is SQVTM and CDR2 ANQGSEA. CDR3 size: 13 residues. V shed 5 bases and J shed 7 bases, with 16 bases lying between them. The CDR3 region has the DNA TGCAGCGTTACGCGTGAACAGGGTAATACGCAGTATTTT. It yields the protein CSVTREQGNTQYF.

The CDR3 nucleotides read TGTGCCACCAGCCTCGGGGCCTACAATGAGCAGTTCTTC. This translates into CATSLGAYNEQFF. V gene TRBV15 combines with J gene TRBJ2-1; a weak D match, TRBD2 (5 bases). Trimming took off 5 bases at V and 2 bases at J, with 7 bases between the two ends. Germline CDR1 reads LNHNV; CDR2 reads YYDKDF (reference sequence). The CDR3 extends over 13 amino acids. The whole variable domain, filled in from reference TRBV15 and TRBJ2-1, reads DAMVIQNPRYQVTQFGKPVTLSCSQTLNHNVMYWYQQKSSQAPKLLFHYYDKDFNNEADTPDNFQSRRPNTSFCFLDIRSPGLGDTAMYLCATSLGAYNEQFFGPGTRLTVL.

Turning to this clone: Other DNA sequences in this sample translate to the same CDR3. This chain connects TRBV4-3 to TRBJ1-3, with TRBD1 as a possible D gene (6 bases). V gave up 0 bases and J gave up 6 bases, with 9 bases separating them. CDR1 and CDR2 from the germline V gene are LGHNA and YSLEER. The CDR3 runs 14 residues. CDR3 in amino acids: CASSQDSGVNTIYF. The CDR3 region has the DNA TGCGCCAGCAGCCAAGATTCAGGGGTAAACACCATATATTTT.

This clone was seen more than once but under ten times. Other nucleotide sequences in the sample specify the same CDR3. The V gene is TRBV14, the J gene TRBJ1-1; D possibly corresponds to TRBD1 (5 bases). V was clipped by 4 bases and J by 2 bases, with 8 bases between them. CDR1 and CDR2 (germline): SGHDN, FVKESK. The CDR3 runs to 13 residues. CDR3 sequence (DNA): TGTGCCAGCAGCCGGCAGGGTAACACTGAAGCTTTCTTT. This codes for CASSRQGNTEAFF.

This clone has only a few counts. The chain has TRBV29-1 and TRBJ2-5; TRBD2 agrees at 8 bases. Germline CDR1 is SQVTM and CDR2 is ANQGSEA. Losses at the gene ends were 5 bases for V and 5 bases for J; bases not matched to a gene: 13. The length of the CDR3 is 15 residues. For the CDR3, the DNA is TGCAGCGTTCTTACTAGCGGAAGCTTCGTTGAGACCCAGTACTTC. Protein: CSVLTSGSFVETQYF.

The chain recombines TRBV6-6 with TRBJ2-3; D not resolved. Germline CDR1 reads MNHNY; CDR2 reads SVGAGI (reference sequence). This CDR3 has 11 amino acids. V was clipped by 6 bases and J by 5 bases, with 6 bases between them. In DNA, the CDR3 is TGTGCCAGCAGCCCCGGAGATACGCAGTATTTT. Translation gives CASSPGDTQYF.

This clone appeared a single time. The rearrangement links TRBV2 to TRBJ1-2, with 9 positions matching TRBD1. The CDR3 spans 14 residues. V was clipped by 6 bases and J by 3 bases; unmatched bases: 5. The germline CDR1 and CDR2 sequences are SNHLY and FYNNEI. The CDR3 region is CASRQQGAHYGYTF. The CDR3 region has the DNA TGTGCCAGCAGGCAACAGGGGGCCCACTATGGCTACACCTTC.

This clone has more than one count but fewer than ten. The chain combines TRBV5-1 with TRBJ2-3; TRBD1 matches 7 bases. This CDR3 region has 15 residues. V shed 4 bases, J shed 1 base, and the junction held 6 bases outside the gene matches. Germline V CDR1 and CDR2: SGHRS, YFSETQ. CDR3 coding DNA: TGCGCCAGCAGCGCGGACAGGCGACGCACAGATACGCAGTATTTT. It is translated as CASSADRRRTDTQYF.

The chain is built from TRBV11-1 and TRBJ2-4; 8 bases match TRBD1. Germline CDR1 is SGHAT and CDR2 is FQDESV (reference sequence). V lost 5 bases, J lost 6 bases, and 9 bases stayed unmatched. The CDR3 has 15 amino acids. This chain's CDR3 is CASSLQRTGINIQYF. The DNA of the CDR3 is TGTGCCAGCAGCCTCCAAAGGACAGGGATAAACATTCAGTACTTC. The full variable domain, its missing parts supplied by reference TRBV11-1 and TRBJ2-4, is EAEVAQSPRYKITEKSQAVAFWCDPISGHATLYWYRQILGQGPELLVQFQDESVVDDSQLPKDRFSAERLKGVDSTLKIQPAELGDSAMYLCASSLQRTGINIQYFGAGTRLSVL.

This clone was counted a few times. V usage is TRBV5-4 and J usage is TRBJ1-1, with 10 bases fitting TRBD1. In germline, CDR1 is SGHNT, CDR2 YYREEE (reference sequence). There are 14 residues in the CDR3. V was clipped by 4 bases and J by 5 bases; unmatched bases: 5. CDR3 sequence reads: CASSKGQGFTEAFF. In DNA, the CDR3 is TGTGCCAGCAGCAAGGGACAGGGGTTTACTGAAGCTTTCTTT.

V usage is TRBV5-1 and J usage is TRBJ2-5, with D perhaps matching TRBD1 (5 bases). The CDR3 totals 15 residues. Germline CDR1 SGHRS, CDR2 YFSETQ. Deletions cut 1 base from V and 4 bases from J, with 14 bases between. CDR3 sequence: CASSLQGAGRETQYF. CDR3 in DNA: TGCGCCAGCAGCTTGCAAGGAGCAGGGCGAGAGACCCAGTACTTC. Full variable domain (outside the CDR3, taken from reference TRBV5-1 and TRBJ2-5): KAGVTQTPRYLIKTRGQQVTLSCSPISGHRSVSWYQQTPGQGLQFLFEYFSETQRNKGNFPGRFSGRQFSNSRSEMNVSTLELGDSALYLCASSLQGAGRETQYFGPGTRLLVL.